This T cell receptor (beta chain) was captured by sequencing in a study of control samples from healthy donors and cancer patients. Repertoires were generated with immunoSEQ multiplex PCR, while TCRdb's copy carries only in-frame clones and drops some. Of roughly 130,000 clones listed, about 92% are singletons. This CDR3 comprises 15 residues. Germline loops: CDR1 MNHEY, CDR2 SMNVEV (reference sequence). V gave up 3 bases and J gave up 0 bases; unmatched junction bases: 2. This rearrangement joins TRBV27 to TRBJ1-5, with 7 bases that match TRBD1. The source material was PBMCs. The clonotype originates from a man between 45 and 60 years old with head and neck cancer. The CDR3 loop is CASSFYRGSNQPQHF. CDR3 DNA: TGTGCCAGCAGTTTTTACAGGGGTAGCAATCAGCCCCAGCATTTT.